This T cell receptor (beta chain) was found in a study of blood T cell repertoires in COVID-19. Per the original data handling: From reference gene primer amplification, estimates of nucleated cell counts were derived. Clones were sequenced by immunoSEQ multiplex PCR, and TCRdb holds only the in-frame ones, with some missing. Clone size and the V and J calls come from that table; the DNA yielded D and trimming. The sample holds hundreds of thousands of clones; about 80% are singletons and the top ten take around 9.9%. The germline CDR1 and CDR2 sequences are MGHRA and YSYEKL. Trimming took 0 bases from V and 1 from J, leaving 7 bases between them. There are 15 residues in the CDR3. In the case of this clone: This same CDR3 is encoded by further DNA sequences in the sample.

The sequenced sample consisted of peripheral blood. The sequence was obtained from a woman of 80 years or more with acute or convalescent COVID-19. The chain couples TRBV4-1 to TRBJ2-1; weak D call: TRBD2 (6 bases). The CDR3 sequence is CASSQEGGSYNEQFF. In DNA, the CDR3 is TGCGCCAGCAGCCAAGAGGGGGGTTCCTACAATGAGCAGTTCTTC.